This T cell receptor beta chain originates from a study of regulatory T cells in long-lasting Graves disease (dated by TCRdb to the early 2020s). About the study as a whole: Persistent Graves' disease was defined as persistently positive TSH receptor autoantibodies together with antithyroid drug treatment for over 5 years. A total of roughly 35 samples underwent TCR sequencing: some 13 from persistent and around 20 from newly diagnosed Graves' disease patients. Antithyroid drugs had been taken for about 10.3 years on average by persistent Graves' disease patients in the clinical cohort. The study was registered as a clinical trial and conducted in China. This study used TCR sequencing and RNA sequencing of peripheral blood to compare persistent Graves' disease patients against newly diagnosed Graves' disease patients.

Points the paper makes about the study in general: Because the primary lesion, thyroid tissue, could not be accessed, the study looked at peripheral blood alone. Compared with newly diagnosed patients, persistent Graves' disease patients had lower TCR Shannon entropy and fewer highly expanded clones, which suggests clonal expansion. The authors noted that the small sample size was a limitation that may lower accuracy. Sequencing and analysis were limited to the TCR beta chain. Persistent patients shared more public clonotypes among themselves (roughly 2,700) than newly diagnosed patients did (about 970). TRBV28, TRBJ1-2 and TRBJ2-5 were preferentially used in persistent disease, while TRBV20-1 and TRBJ2-1 were favored in newly diagnosed disease.

This sample's time point label indicates: persistent/refractory GD, antithyroid drugs over 5 years with positive TRAb. RNA was extracted from PBMCs in TRIzol for both TCR sequencing and RNA sequencing. The diagnosis of Graves' disease followed American Thyroid Association guidelines. Recruitment of patients was carried out at an endocrinology department in Xi'an, China. Each patient gave 9 to 10 milliliters of peripheral blood, collected in an EDTA anticoagulant tube. Ficoll Paque Plus density gradient separation was used to isolate PBMCs, and no additional T cell sorting was done. An Agilent 2100 Bioanalyzer and agarose gel were used to assess RNA quality, and a NanoDrop 2000 was used to measure RNA concentration. Libraries came from multiplex PCR. The sequencer listed for this sample is Illumina HiSeq 4000. TCR beta libraries were built with iRepertoire HTBI primers and Arm-PCR amplification of CDR3 regions. PCR products were gel purified before sequencing. The study's processing was this. Gene usage analysis of CDR3 amino acid clonotypes used the approximately 62 TRBV and about 15 TRBJ segments found across samples. COPE and FqMerger were used to merge filtered high-quality paired reads into contigs. BLAST was used to align contigs to the IMGT TRBV, TRBD and TRBJ reference genes, and CDR3 was defined following IMGT. Any clonotype with a frequency above 0.1% was classified as a highly expanded clone. Shannon entropy was used to measure repertoire diversity, and the Gini coefficient was used to measure V-J evenness. A clonotype was considered public if more than one individual shared it. The public reads were reanalyzed by TCRdb: fastp trimming at Q25, MiXCR alignment, in-frame beta chains only. Each CDR3 protein appears once, grouped with its most common genes and DNA. These V and J calls originate from TCRdb's pipeline instead of the authors' own analysis. For this sample the table gives 420,000 or so distinct CDR3 sequences, of which around 22% were detected only once. The ten top clones hold around 26% of the sample.

From cysteine to phenylalanine, the CDR3 is 14 amino acids long. Only CDR3 DNA is held: 42 bases, read in frame from base 1. Relative to germline, V is 6 bases shorter and J is 3 bases shorter, with 9 bases between their ends. From a lookup of the germline V gene (reference sequence), CDR1 and CDR2 are SEHNR and FQNEAQ. This clonotype came up once. The target of this receptor is not known. No base quality information exists; no much larger clone differs at one position. A single read constitutes weak evidence. Source: peripheral blood mononuclear cells (PBMCs), taken when the disease was refractory, from a patient treated with antithyroid drugs. This clonotype originated in a female donor with Graves disease. The sequence links TRBV7-9 to TRBJ2-6; TRBD2 is a possible D gene, resting on 5 matching bases. CDR3 region: CASSKEVGANVLTF. In nucleotide form, the sequence is TGTGCCAGCAGTAAGGAGGTTGGGGCCAACGTCCTGACTTTC.